This entry is about one T cell receptor beta chain. The target antigen is unknown. The data derive from a study of Ad26.COV2.S vaccination and SARS-CoV-2 variants. Across the whole study: Participants got Ad26.COV2.S intramuscularly, once or twice 56 days apart.

The V gene's germline CDR1 is SGHTA and CDR2 FQGNSA. The CDR3 consists of 13 residues. V dropped 5 bases and J dropped 2 bases, with 10 bases sitting between them. Noted treatment: roughly 20 received Ad26.COV2.S at low or high dose, single or two shots; about 5 received placebo; per-sample allocation not given. The study sampled participants on day 63 after the first vaccine or placebo injection. Study-wide results and limits: Placebo recipients trailed vaccine recipients in spike-specific TCR breadth. The study found similar non-spike TCR breadth in vaccine and placebo recipients.

Produced via immunoSEQ multiplex PCR; TCRdb's table is partial and in-frame only. The sample has about 400,000 clones, about 88% seen once. The input for sequencing was peripheral blood, taken in a trial of Ad26.COV2.S vaccine versus placebo. The chain uses TRBV7-2 and TRBJ2-7, with D perhaps TRBD1 (6 bases). This TCR came from a person between 18 and 59 years old who received the Ad26.COV2.S COVID-19 vaccine or a placebo. CDR3 DNA: TGTGCCAGCAGCAGCCGGGACACCTACGAGCAGTACTTC. Protein: CASSSRDTYEQYF. The variable domain in full, completed from reference TRBV7-2 and TRBJ2-7, reads GAGVSQSPSNKVTEKGKDVELRCDPISGHTALYWYRQSLGQGLEFLIYFQGNSAPDKSGLPSDRFSAERTGGSVSTLTIQRTQQEDSAVYLCASSSRDTYEQYFGPGTRLTVT.